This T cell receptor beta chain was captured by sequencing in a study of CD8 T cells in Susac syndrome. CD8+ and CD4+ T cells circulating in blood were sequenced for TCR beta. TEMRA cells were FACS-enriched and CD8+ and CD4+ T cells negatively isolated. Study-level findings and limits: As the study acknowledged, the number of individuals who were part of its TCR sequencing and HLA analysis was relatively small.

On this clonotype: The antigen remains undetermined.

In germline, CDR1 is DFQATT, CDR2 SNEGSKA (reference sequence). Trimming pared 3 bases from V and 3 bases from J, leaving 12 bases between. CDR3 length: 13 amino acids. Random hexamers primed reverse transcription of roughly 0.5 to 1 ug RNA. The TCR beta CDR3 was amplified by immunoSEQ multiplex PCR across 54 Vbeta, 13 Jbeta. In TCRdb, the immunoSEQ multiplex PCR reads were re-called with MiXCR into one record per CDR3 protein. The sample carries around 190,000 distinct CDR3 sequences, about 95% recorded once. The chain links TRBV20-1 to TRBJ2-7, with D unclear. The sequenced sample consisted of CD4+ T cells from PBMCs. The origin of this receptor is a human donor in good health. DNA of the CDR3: TGCAGTGCTAGGGTAAATTCCGTCTACGAGCAGTACTTC. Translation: CSARVNSVYEQYF.